This TCR beta chain was sequenced for a study of cytomegalovirus exposure and HLA in healthy donors. Notes on the study in general: Reported results showed that the classifier diagnosed cytomegalovirus status with high specificity and sensitivity.

This CDR3 spans 15 amino acids. The germline gives CDR1 SGHNT, CDR2 YYREEE (reference sequence). V gave up 0 bases and J gave up 0 bases; unmatched junction bases: 0. Researchers ran the PCR with 60 Vbeta and 13 Jbeta primers. Sequencing was performed with immunoSEQ multiplex PCR; in TCRdb, only in-frame clones are kept and a portion is missing. The sample holds 100,000 to 150,000 clones; roughly 86% are singletons and the top ten take roughly 1.8%. Of note for this clone: Its antigen is currently unknown.

The V call is TRBV5-4, the J call TRBJ2-7, with 10 bases lining up with TRBD2. This receptor was obtained from a man aged 18 to 29 in good health and CMV-seronegative. The sample consisted of PBMCs. Here the CDR3 DNA reads TGTGCCAGCAGCTTGGGACTAGCGGGCTCCTACGAGCAGTACTTC. Translation: CASSLGLAGSYEQYF.